Below, 24 T cell receptor beta chains from the same sample are listed, as sequenced in a study of CD8+CD57+ T cells in acquired aplastic anemia listed by TCRdb under 2018. The sequencer was an Illumina HiSeq 2000. Genomic DNA was used as template for profiling of TCR beta VDJ combinations and CDR3 sequences. TCRdb cleaned the public reads at Q25 with fastp, built clones with MiXCR and kept in-frame beta chains. Each CDR3 protein appears once, grouped with its most common genes and DNA. The sample table lists a few hundred thousand distinct CDR3 sequences, roughly three fifths of them with a count of one. The ten top clones hold less than 10% of the sample. Specimen: sorted CD4+, CD8+, or CD8+CD57+ T cells (not recorded which) from PBMCs. These receptors were collected from a human donor with severe aplastic anemia or a healthy control (not recorded which).

The gene calls are TRBV7-8 and TRBJ2-5, with 8 bases matching TRBD1. The CDR3 extends over 14 amino acids. V lost 7 bases, J lost 3 bases, and 7 bases stayed unmatched. The germline CDR1 and CDR2 sequences are SGHVS and FQNEAQ. The CDR3 is CASMRNRGEETQYF. CDR3 bases: TGTGCCAGCATGAGGAACAGGGGGGAAGAGACCCAGTACTTC.

This clonotype was observed many times. V gene TRBV12-5 combines with J gene TRBJ1-5; 10 bases map to TRBD1. Losses at the gene ends were 6 bases for V and 6 bases for J; bases not matched to a gene: 8. The CDR3 consists of 15 residues. Germline values: CDR1 LGHNT, CDR2 FRNRAP. This CDR3 is CASGKGTGVAQPQHF. CDR3 in DNA: TGTGCTAGTGGCAAAGGGACAGGGGTGGCTCAGCCCCAGCATTTT.

About this clonotype: One base away lies a much larger clone, so this may be a sequencing read error. The DNA is left out, because the CDR3 cannot be placed on it with certainty; the CDR3 is given as TCRdb lists it. This chain connects TRBV7-9 to TRBJ2-4; the DNA was not used to check the table's D call, TRBD1. The CDR3 is 17 amino acids long, termini counted. Germline assignment: CDR1 SEHNR and CDR2 FQNEAQ (reference sequence). CDR3 sequence: CASSLVAAGAQKNIQHF.

The chain carries TRBV9 and TRBJ1-3; TRBD1 matches 7 bases. The J segment lost 0 bases and the V segment lost 5 bases, leaving 11 bases of the junction unmatched. The CDR3 is 17 amino acids. The germline V gene has CDR1 SGDLS and CDR2 YYNGEE. This CDR3 is CASRSTGEDFSGNTIYF. CDR3 in DNA: TGTGCCAGCAGGTCAACAGGGGAGGATTTCTCTGGAAACACCATATATTTT.

This clonotype occurred once. The chain couples TRBV5-6 to TRBJ1-6; 9 bases map to TRBD1. The trim removed 4 bases at V and 10 bases at J, leaving 6 bases unmatched. Germline V CDR1 and CDR2: SGHDT, YYEEEE. CDR3 length: 14 residues. For the CDR3, the DNA is TGTGCCAGCAGCCATCGGACAGGGGTCTCACCCCTCCACTTT. Translated, it gives CASSHRTGVSPLHF.

The chain joins TRBV5-1 to TRBJ1-2, with a possible D match to TRBD1 (6 bases). V gave up 4 bases and J gave up 4 bases, with 23 bases separating them. This CDR3 contains 17 residues. CDR1 and CDR2 from the germline V gene are SGHRS and YFSETQ. The CDR3 here is CASSQALHPGVGYGYTF. CDR3 DNA sequence: TGCGCCAGCAGCCAAGCGCTTCATCCAGGGGTTGGCTATGGCTACACCTTC.

The chain recombines TRBV19 with TRBJ1-1; no clear D gene. Trimming pared 1 base from V and 6 bases from J, leaving 9 bases between. CDR3 size: 13 residues. Germline assignment: CDR1 LNHDA and CDR2 SQIVND (reference sequence). CDR3 in DNA: TGTGCCAGTAGTATAGTTGCTCCCGCTGAAGCTTTCTTT. It yields the protein CASSIVAPAEAFF. The whole variable domain, remainder taken from reference TRBV19 and TRBJ1-1, is DGGITQSPKYLFRKEGQNVTLSCEQNLNHDAMYWYRQDPGQGLRLIYYSQIVNDFQKGDIAEGYSVSREKKESFPLTVTSAQKNPTAFYLCASSIVAPAEAFFGQGTRLTVV.

This chain links TRBV12-3 or TRBV12-4 with TRBJ2-5; TRBD1 might be the D (6 bases). V gave up 2 bases and J gave up 4 bases, with 8 bases separating them. The length of the CDR3 is 13 residues. The CDR3 spells CASSLLQGETQYF. The CDR3 DNA follows: TGTGCCAGCAGTTTATTACAGGGAGAGACCCAGTACTTC.

This clonotype was seen at least ten times. The chain combines TRBV30 with TRBJ1-5; 10 bases are shared with TRBD1. The germline V gene has CDR1 GTSNPN and CDR2 SVGIG (reference sequence). CDR3 length equals 15 residues. V shed 5 bases, J shed 6 bases, and the junction held 10 bases outside the gene matches. Here the CDR3 reads CAWSTGTGDSQPQHF. In DNA, the CDR3 is TGTGCCTGGTCAACCGGGACAGGGGATAGTCAGCCCCAGCATTTT.

J is TRBJ1-5 and V is TRBV19; tentatively, D is TRBD1 (6 bases). V lost 5 bases to trimming and J lost 0 bases, with 14 bases between them. Germline V lookup: CDR1 LNHDA, CDR2 SQIVND (reference sequence). The CDR3 covers 16 residues. CDR3 coding DNA: TGTGCCAGTAGTTACTACAGGGCCGATAGCAATCAGCCCCAGCATTTT. It encodes CASSYYRADSNQPQHF. The full variable domain, rest sourced from reference TRBV19 and TRBJ1-5, is DGGITQSPKYLFRKEGQNVTLSCEQNLNHDAMYWYRQDPGQGLRLIYYSQIVNDFQKGDIAEGYSVSREKKESFPLTVTSAQKNPTAFYLCASSYYRADSNQPQHFGDGTRLSIL.

This clonotype was recorded only once. V is TRBV5-1 and J is TRBJ1-6, with 7 bases identical to TRBD1. This CDR3 comprises 13 residues. Germline lookup yields CDR1 SGHRS and CDR2 YFSETQ. The trim removed 7 bases at V and 8 bases at J, leaving 6 bases unmatched. CDR3 sequence reads: CASDRDGDSPLHF. The CDR3 DNA reads as TGCGCCAGCGACAGGGATGGTGATTCACCCCTCCACTTT.

The V gene is TRBV7-4, the J gene TRBJ1-1; 7 nucleotides match TRBD1. The trim removed 7 bases at V and 11 bases at J, leaving 10 bases unmatched. Germline loops: CDR1 SGHVT, CDR2 SQSDAQ. This CDR3 comprises 12 residues. The CDR3 DNA follows: TGTGCCAGCACCCTAGCCAGGGGGGCGGCTTTCTTT. Amino acid sequence: CASTLARGAAFF. Full variable domain (missing parts from reference TRBV7-4 and TRBJ1-1): GAGVSQSPRYKVAKRGRDVALRCDSISGHVTLYWYRQTLGQGSEVLTYSQSDAQRDKSGRPSGRFSAERPERSVSTLKIQRTEQGDSAVYLCASTLARGAAFFGQGTRLTVV.

V is TRBV7-2 and J is TRBJ1-6; the D is unclear. Germline V CDR1 and CDR2: SGHTA, FQGNSA. Trimming removed 7 bases from V and 7 bases from J, with 11 bases in between. This CDR3 comprises 13 residues. The CDR3 nucleotides read TGTGCCAGCACCGACGCGGGGAATTCACCCCTCCACTTT. Translating gives CASTDAGNSPLHF.

This clonotype showed up many times. The CDR3 protein is CASRTLGLPTRDEQFF. CDR3 sequence (DNA): TGTGCCAGCAGGACCCTAGGACTCCCGACTCGCGATGAGCAGTTCTTC. The chain has TRBV6-6 and TRBJ2-1, with D tentatively TRBD2 (5 bases). The germline gives CDR1 MNHNY, CDR2 SVGAGI (reference sequence). The CDR3 totals 16 residues. V dropped 6 bases and J dropped 8 bases, with 23 bases sitting between them.

This chain links TRBV20-1 with TRBJ2-6; D uncertain. Per germline, CDR1 DFQATT and CDR2 SNEGSKA (reference sequence). This CDR3 comprises 13 residues. Trimming stripped 2 bases from V and 3 bases from J, with 5 bases between. For the CDR3, the DNA is TGCAGTGCTAGAAGAAGTGGGGCCAACGTCCTGACTTTC. Its protein product is CSARRSGANVLTF.

V and J are TRBV7-7 and TRBJ2-7; TRBD1 agrees at 9 bases. CDR3 size: 14 residues. CDR1 is SSHAT and CDR2 is FNYEAQ in the germline V gene (reference sequence). The J segment lost 3 bases and the V segment lost 5 bases, leaving 5 bases of the junction unmatched. CDR3 protein: CASSPGQGIYEQYF. The CDR3 DNA is TGTGCCAGCAGCCCGGGACAGGGTATCTACGAGCAGTACTTC.

This chain connects TRBV7-2 to TRBJ1-2, with 7 bases that match TRBD1. V lost 5 bases, J lost 0 bases, and 9 bases stayed unmatched. This CDR3 is 16 amino acids long. Germline loops: CDR1 SGHTA, CDR2 FQGNSA. The CDR3 nucleotides read TGTGCCAGCAGCCAGCAGGGAGGGGGCACTAACTATGGCTACACCTTC. This encodes CASSQQGGGTNYGYTF.

The rearrangement uses TRBV7-9 and TRBJ2-6, with a possible D match to TRBD1 (6 bases). The V gene's germline CDR1 is SEHNR and CDR2 FQNEAQ (reference sequence). The CDR3 spans 14 residues. Trimming pared 3 bases from V and 4 bases from J, leaving 7 bases between. In DNA, the CDR3 is TGTGCCAGCAGCTTGGGGGCGGGGGCCAACGTCCTGACTTTC. Amino acid sequence: CASSLGAGANVLTF.

V usage is TRBV20-1 and J usage is TRBJ2-5, with D tentatively TRBD2 (6 bases). The V and J ends lost 1 base and 4 bases respectively, with 13 bases between them. Germline lookup yields CDR1 DFQATT and CDR2 SNEGSKA (reference sequence). The CDR3 totals 14 residues. CDR3 region: CSARAGGLVETQYF. The CDR3 DNA reads TGCAGTGCTAGAGCCGGGGGACTCGTAGAGACCCAGTACTTC.

In this sample, this clonotype turned up once. Sequence at one end of the junction differs from germline and may be a read error. The V call is TRBV7-9, the J call TRBJ2-7; 9 positions agree with TRBD1. This CDR3 contains 15 residues. Germline CDR1 is SEHNR and CDR2 is FQNEAQ (reference sequence). The CDR3 protein is CVSSPRDRARGEQYF. As DNA, the CDR3 is TGTGTCAGCAGCCCCCGGGACAGGGCACGGGGCGAGCAGTACTTC.

This clonotype was found a few times. The chain employs TRBV12-3 or TRBV12-4 and TRBJ2-3, with TRBD2 as a possible D gene (6 bases). V lost 5 bases to trimming and J lost 11 bases, with 23 bases between them. The CDR3 loop spans 15 amino acids. The CDR3 here is CASSPRDFPRGGQYF. The CDR3 bases are TGTGCCAGCAGTCCACGGGACTTCCCAAGGGGCGGGCAGTATTTT.

This clonotype was seen repeatedly, ten times or more. The V gene is TRBV2, the J gene TRBJ2-3; weak D call: TRBD2 (5 bases). The CDR3 sequence is 14 residues long. V dropped 4 bases and J dropped 3 bases, with 11 bases sitting between them. Per germline, CDR1 SNHLY and CDR2 FYNNEI. The DNA of the CDR3 is TGTGCCAGCAGTGCTGCGACTACTACAGATACGCAGTATTTT. This codes for CASSAATTTDTQYF.

This clonotype appeared many times. The J gene is TRBJ1-4, the V gene TRBV5-1; the D is unclear. The germline V and J ends were trimmed by 1 base and 6 bases, with 10 bases remaining between them. CDR1 and CDR2 from the germline V gene are SGHRS and YFSETQ. The CDR3 runs to 14 residues. CDR3 in amino acids: CASSLNSGDEKLFF. The CDR3 DNA reads TGCGCCAGCAGCTTGAATTCCGGGGATGAAAAACTGTTTTTT.

The chain couples TRBV10-3 to TRBJ1-1; tentative D call: TRBD1 (5 bases). CDR3 length: 16 residues. V lost 4 bases to trimming and J lost 1 base, with 16 bases between them. Germline V gene lookup returns CDR1 ENHRY and CDR2 SYGVKD. CDR3 in amino acids: CAISGPGAGTNTEAFF. The DNA of the CDR3 is TGTGCCATCAGTGGCCCCGGGGCAGGGACGAACACTGAAGCTTTCTTT.